This T cell receptor (beta chain) was observed in a study of blood T cell repertoires in COVID-19. Whole-study context: Sites across the United States, Italy and Spain contributed samples from acute and convalescent COVID-19.

This CDR3 has 16 residues. With V trimmed by 1 base and J by 6 bases, 6 bases remained unmatched. Germline assignment: CDR1 KGHDR and CDR2 SFDVKD. Only in-frame clones appear in the TCRdb table, and some are missing; sequencing was by immunoSEQ multiplex PCR. The sample comprises around 280,000 clones, around 90% of which are singletons, and around 1.7% rests with the top ten. The study recruited people aged about 18 to 95 years across approximately 25 US areas. The chain is built from TRBV24-1 and TRBJ2-2; 8 bases agree with TRBD1. This clonotype originated in a woman aged 18-29 years with acute COVID-19. Sequences were obtained from PBMCs or T cells enriched from blood (not recorded which). The CDR3 DNA reads as TGTGCCACCAGTGATTTTGACAGGGGATCATCCGGGGAGCTGTTTTTT. Translation gives CATSDFDRGSSGELFF.